This entry lists 13 T cell receptor beta chains sequenced from one sample in a study of blood T cells in healthy people across ages. A second PCR of roughly 7 to 11 cycles used a sample-barcoded 5' primer and a J-beta primer mix. Each CDR3 protein gets one entry after TCRdb re-called the 5' RACE reads with MiXCR. Here the sample spans 790,000 or so distinct CDR3 sequences, 45% to 70% being singletons. Sample: blood. The receptor source for this set is a man aged 40-49 years in good health.

The DNA for the CDR3 is TGTGCCAGCAGCCCTGGGGGTAGCGGGGGACTCACAGATACGCAGTATTTT. It codes for CASSPGGSGGLTDTQYF. The chain is built from TRBV11-2 and TRBJ2-3, with 9 bases matching TRBD2. The CDR3 contains 17 residues. Germline CDR1 is SGHAT and CDR2 is FQNNGV. The trim removed 5 bases at V and 2 bases at J, leaving 11 bases unmatched.

This chain joins TRBV5-5 and TRBJ1-2; TRBD1 aligns across 7 bases. From germline, CDR1 is SGHKS and CDR2 YYEKEE (reference sequence). Unmatched junction bases numbered 10, after V lost 6 bases and J lost 8 bases. The CDR3 extends over 13 amino acids. The CDR3 DNA reads as TGTGCCAGCAATGGAGGGGGCACAGGAGGCTACACCTTC. It translates to CASNGGGTGGYTF.

This clonotype has only a few counts. V is TRBV7-8 and J is TRBJ2-4; possible D gene TRBD1, 6 bases. V was cut by 3 bases and J by 1 base, with 13 bases left in between. There are 16 residues in the CDR3. In germline, CDR1 is SGHVS, CDR2 FQNEAQ. The CDR3 sequence is CASSLDSGAAKNIQYF. The CDR3 coding sequence is TGTGCCAGCAGCTTGGACAGTGGGGCGGCCAAAAACATTCAGTACTTC.

The chain has TRBV7-9 and TRBJ2-1, with D tentatively TRBD1 (6 bases). The CDR3 sequence is 13 residues long. V was shortened by 0 bases and J by 10 bases, with 10 bases between the two germline ends. Germline lookup yields CDR1 SEHNR and CDR2 FQNEAQ (reference sequence). The DNA for the CDR3 is TGTGCCAGCAGCTTAGCGAGGGGGTACGAGCAGTTCTTC. Translation: CASSLARGYEQFF.

The table lists this clonotype with a few counts. This chain connects TRBV11-2 to TRBJ2-3; 12 bases match TRBD2. CDR1 and CDR2 (germline): SGHAT, FQNNGV. CDR3 length equals 16 residues. V lost 4 bases and J lost 6; bases outside the gene matches: 8. This CDR3 reads CASSSSGGAPRDTQYF. Here the CDR3 DNA reads TGTGCCAGCAGCTCTAGCGGGGGGGCCCCTCGGGATACGCAGTATTTT.

The chain has TRBV29-1 and TRBJ1-2; 7 bases are shared with TRBD1. This CDR3 comprises 14 residues. J lost 6 bases, V lost 0 bases, and 7 bases had no gene match. Germline CDR1 reads SQVTM; CDR2 reads ANQGSEA. DNA for the CDR3: TGCAGCGTTGAAGATCCATACAGGGGAGATGGCTACACCTTC. This encodes CSVEDPYRGDGYTF.

V gene TRBV28 combines with J gene TRBJ2-1; 10 bases agree with TRBD2. V dropped 8 bases and J dropped 6; count of bases not matched to a gene: 10. The CDR3 length is 15 residues. From germline, CDR1 is MDHEN and CDR2 SYDVKM. In DNA form, the CDR3 reads TGTGCCAGCGCGGAAACTAGCGGGACCCTCAATGAGCAGTTCTTC. This codes for CASAETSGTLNEQFF.

A word on this clonotype: One end of the junction fails to match germline, which may point to a read error. The rearrangement links TRBV12-3 or TRBV12-4 to TRBJ1-5; 8 bases are shared with TRBD1. This CDR3 contains 17 residues. CDR3 protein: CASSLQGATYSNRPQHF. As DNA, the CDR3 is TGTGCCAGCAGTTTGCAGGGGGCAACTTATAGCAATCGGCCCCAGCATTTT.

This clonotype was detected ten times or more. The chain joins TRBV14 to TRBJ2-1; D is undetermined. Germline V CDR1 and CDR2: SGHDN, FVKESK. The V and J ends lost 3 bases and 3 bases respectively, with 18 bases between them. The length of the CDR3 is 17 residues. CDR3 sequence: CASSHLLTQPYYNEQFF. In DNA form, the CDR3 reads TGTGCCAGCAGCCACCTATTGACCCAACCCTACTACAATGAGCAGTTCTTC.

The table lists this clonotype with a few counts. The V and J genes are TRBV28 and TRBJ2-7; 7 positions match TRBD1. The germline gives CDR1 MDHEN, CDR2 SYDVKM. With V trimmed by 6 bases and J by 4 bases, 12 bases remained unmatched. This CDR3 region has 15 residues. CDR3 bases: TGTGCCAGCAGCCCTCCTCAGACAGGGTTTTACGAGCAGTACTTC. Its protein product is CASSPPQTGFYEQYF.

The genes are TRBV6-1 and TRBJ2-1; the D gene is possibly TRBD2 (6 bases). Trimming shortened V by 3 bases and J by 5 bases, and 17 bases separated the two germline ends. This CDR3 comprises 16 residues. Germline CDR1 is MNHNS and CDR2 is SASEGT. The CDR3 coding sequence is TGTGCCAGCAGTGATTTTTTGGGACTCACCGACAATGAGCAGTTCTTC. This sequence encodes CASSDFLGLTDNEQFF.

The V gene is TRBV2, the J gene TRBJ1-2; 7 bases map to TRBD1. J was trimmed by 3 bases and V by 6 bases; bases with no gene match: 7. Germline V CDR1 and CDR2: SNHLY, FYNNEI. This CDR3 is 14 amino acids long. The CDR3: CASSIDRDDYGYTF. The CDR3 coding sequence is TGTGCCAGCAGCATCGACAGGGACGACTATGGCTACACCTTC.

The gene calls are TRBV28 and TRBJ1-5, with 10 bases matching TRBD1. The CDR3 is 16 amino acids. The germline gives CDR1 MDHEN, CDR2 SYDVKM. V was clipped by 3 bases and J by 7 bases; unmatched bases: 9. CDR3 sequence: CASSFPGQGVRQPQHF. CDR3 in DNA: TGTGCCAGCAGTTTTCCCGGACAGGGGGTACGGCAGCCCCAGCATTTT. Full variable domain (remainder filled in from reference TRBV28 and TRBJ1-5): DVKVTQSSRYLVKRTGEKVFLECVQDMDHENMFWYRQDPGLGLRLIYFSYDVKMKEKGDIPEGYSVSREKKERFSLILESASTNQTSMYLCASSFPGQGVRQPQHFGDGTRLSIL.